These 8 T cell receptor beta chains came from one sample sequenced in a study of technical replicates of blood from a handful of donors. The assay was immunoSEQ multiplex PCR, and TCRdb's table has in-frame clones only and misses some. The table lists tens of thousands of clones, about 96% of them singletons, with about 0.33% in the top ten. Specimen: T cells isolated from PBMCs. These receptors were taken from a human donor in good health.

CDR3 nucleotides: TGTGCCAGCAGCTTAGCGTCCCTCTCTGGAAACACCATATATTTT. Protein product: CASSLASLSGNTIYF. The chain combines TRBV11-3 with TRBJ1-3; D unresolved. Trimming shortened V by 1 base and J by 0 bases, and 7 bases separated the two germline ends. CDR3 length: 15 residues. Germline V CDR1 and CDR2: SGHNT, YENEEA.

The chain links TRBV6-1 to TRBJ2-2, with TRBD1 matching over 9 bases. Trimming at V came to 4 bases and at J to 6 bases, leaving 12 bases not matched to a gene. The CDR3 runs to 17 residues. The germline gives CDR1 MNHNS, CDR2 SASEGT. The CDR3 reads CASSASRDRVISGELFF. The CDR3 DNA reads as TGTGCCAGCAGTGCTAGTCGGGACAGGGTGATATCCGGGGAGCTGTTTTTT.

This clone has only one observation. The chain couples TRBV4-2 to TRBJ2-7; D might be TRBD2 (6 bases). With 0 bases removed from V and 3 bases from J, the gap between germline ends came to 9 bases. The CDR3 contains 14 residues. Germline V gives CDR1 LGHNA, CDR2 YNFKEQ. CDR3 loop: CASSQDLSGYEQYF. In DNA, the CDR3 is TGTGCCAGCAGCCAAGACCTTAGCGGCTACGAGCAGTACTTC.

The chain couples TRBV28 to TRBJ2-5; 10 bases align to TRBD1. This CDR3 is built from 18 residues. CDR1 is MDHEN and CDR2 is SYDVKM in the germline V gene. V shed 4 bases and J 1 base; nucleotides not matched to a gene: 12. The CDR3 DNA sequence: TGTGCCAGCAGTTCCCGGGACAGGGGACTTCTGAGCCAAGAGACCCAGTACTTC. Translation: CASSSRDRGLLSQETQYF. The full variable domain, with the rest looked up from reference TRBV28 and TRBJ2-5, is DVKVTQSSRYLVKRTGEKVFLECVQDMDHENMFWYRQDPGLGLRLIYFSYDVKMKEKGDIPEGYSVSREKKERFSLILESASTNQTSMYLCASSSRDRGLLSQETQYFGPGTRLLVL.

This chain uses TRBV7-8 with TRBJ2-7, with TRBD2 matching over 11 bases. The V and J ends lost 1 base and 3 bases, in that order; junction bases with no gene match: 2. Germline assignment: CDR1 SGHVS and CDR2 FQNEAQ. This CDR3 spans 15 amino acids. The CDR3 protein is CASSLELAGVYEQYF. The CDR3 region has the DNA TGTGCCAGCAGCTTAGAACTAGCGGGAGTCTACGAGCAGTACTTC.

The rearrangement joins TRBV30 to TRBJ2-7, with a tentative D call TRBD1 (6 bases). The CDR3 runs to 14 residues. Per germline, CDR1 GTSNPN and CDR2 SVGIG (reference sequence). Trimming removed 3 bases at V and 2 bases at J, with 14 bases between. The CDR3: CAWRVGRGTYEQYF. In DNA form, the CDR3 reads TGTGCCTGGAGAGTGGGCAGGGGAACCTACGAGCAGTACTTC.

This chain uses TRBV2 with TRBJ2-7; 10 bases match TRBD1. The CDR3 consists of 15 residues. V gave up 2 bases and J gave up 3 bases; unmatched junction bases: 4. The germline CDR1 and CDR2 sequences are SNHLY and FYNNEI. CDR3 in DNA: TGTGCCAGCAGTGAAATTGGGACAGGGGACTACGAGCAGTACTTC. This codes for CASSEIGTGDYEQYF.

The rearrangement uses TRBV4-3 and TRBJ2-3, with 13 bases aligning to TRBD2. V shed 4 bases, J shed 6 bases, and the junction held 7 bases outside the gene matches. CDR3 length: 16 amino acids. Germline V lookup: CDR1 LGHNA, CDR2 YSLEER. CDR3 sequence reads: CASSRLAGGQGDTQYF. The CDR3 DNA sequence: TGCGCCAGCAGCCGACTAGCGGGAGGCCAGGGGGATACGCAGTATTTT.